The sequence of this T cell receptor beta chain was determined in a study of cytomegalovirus exposure and HLA in healthy donors. General study results and limits: Both high specificity and high sensitivity reportedly marked the classifier's diagnosis of cytomegalovirus status. Solely CMV serostatus was available to characterize immune exposure. As was reported, the HLA-A and HLA-B alleles of most subjects were accurately predicted from TCR beta sequences.

Details on this clone: Antigen specificity is unknown.

With 60 Vbeta and 13 Jbeta primers, the PCR was carried out. Clones were read by immunoSEQ multiplex PCR, and TCRdb kept only the in-frame ones, dropping some. The table includes over 150,000 clones, 80% to 85% detected once. The CDR3 contains 15 residues. With 1 base clipped from V and 5 bases from J, the junction kept 5 bases outside the gene matches. Germline CDR1 and CDR2: LNHNV and YYDKDF (reference sequence). The chain uses TRBV15 and TRBJ2-1; 7 nucleotides line up with TRBD2. The sequencing sample was made of PBMCs. The TCR comes from a woman aged 25 to 39 in good health and CMV-seronegative. CDR3 sequence reads: CATSRVLAVDNEQFF. DNA for the CDR3: TGTGCCACCAGCAGAGTGCTAGCGGTAGACAATGAGCAGTTCTTC.